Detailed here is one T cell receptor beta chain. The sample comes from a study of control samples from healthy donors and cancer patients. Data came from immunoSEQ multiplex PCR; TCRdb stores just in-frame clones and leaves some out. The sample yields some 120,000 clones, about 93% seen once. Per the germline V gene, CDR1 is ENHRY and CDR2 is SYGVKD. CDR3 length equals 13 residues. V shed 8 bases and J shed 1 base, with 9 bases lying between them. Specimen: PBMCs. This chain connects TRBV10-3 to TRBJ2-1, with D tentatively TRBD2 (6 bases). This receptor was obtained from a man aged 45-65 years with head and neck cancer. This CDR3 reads CAIQGRSYNEQFF. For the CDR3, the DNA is TGTGCCATCCAAGGGAGGTCCTACAATGAGCAGTTCTTC.